Listed below are T cell receptor beta chains from one sample, sequenced in a study of CD4 T cells in relation to SARS-CoV-2 and coronaviruses. No cognate antigen is known for these TCRs. Measured with immunoSEQ multiplex PCR; TCRdb has only the in-frame clones, and not every one. Counted here are about 19,000 clones, approximately 75% occurring once; the ten biggest clones make up roughly 14%. The sample was CD4+ T cells from PBMCs, cultured in vitro. These receptors all come from a human donor in good health. The CDR3 runs from the conserved cysteine through the conserved F or W. D genes are given only for firm matches. Size values are once, few and many counts, or a class for expanded clones, and some rows have none.

abundance	v_gene	j_gene	len	d_gene	CDR3nt	CDR3aa
.	TRBV24-1	TRBJ2-7	15	TRBD1	TGTGCCACCAGTGATTCTCGGGACAGGTACGACGAGCAGTACTTC	CATSDSRDRYDEQYF
.	TRBV10-3	TRBJ2-7	15	.	TGTGCCATCACTTCCAGCGGGGCTAACCAGGGGGAGCAGTACTTC	CAITSSGANQGEQYF
few	TRBV7-9	TRBJ2-1	17	TRBD2	TGTGCCAGCAGCTTTGAGTTTAGCGGGAAGACCTACAATGAGCAGTTCTTC	CASSFEFSGKTYNEQFF
.	TRBV28	TRBJ2-1	15	.	TGTGCCAGCAGTTTTTGGGGGAGCTCCTACAATGAGCAGTTCTTC	CASSFWGSSYNEQFF
.	TRBV4-2	TRBJ1-2	13	.	TGTGCCAGCAGCCAAGACAGGGCCCCTGGCTACACCTTC	CASSQDRAPGYTF
.	TRBV30	TRBJ1-6	13	TRBD1	TGTGCCTGGCGAACAGGGGATAATTCACCCCTCCACTTT	CAWRTGDNSPLHF
.	TRBV28	TRBJ2-3	12	.	TGTGCCAGCAATACGCCAACAGATACGCAGTATTTT	CASNTPTDTQYF
.	TRBV30	TRBJ2-3	15	.	TGTGCCTGGAGCAGAACTACAGGGAAGACAGATACGCAGTATTTT	CAWSRTTGKTDTQYF
.	TRBV30	TRBJ2-1	16	.	TGTGCCTGGAGTGAGGGCCAAATACTGGCGGGGAACGAGCAGTTCTTC	CAWSEGQILAGNEQFF
.	TRBV5-6	TRBJ2-3	16	TRBD2	TGTGCCAGCAGCAGAGACGTCAGCGGGAATGCAGATACGCAGTATTTT	CASSRDVSGNADTQYF
.	TRBV29-1	TRBJ2-7	12	.	TGCAGCGTCCGGGACGGAGTCTACGAGCAGTACTTC	CSVRDGVYEQYF
few	TRBV2	TRBJ1-6	14	.	TGTGCCAGCAGTGAAGCAGGGCCGAGTTCACCCCTCCACTTT	CASSEAGPSSPLHF
.	TRBV5-5	TRBJ2-1	14	TRBD2	TGTGCCAGCAGCTTGGGGGCGGGAGTAACTGAGCAGTTCTTC	CASSLGAGVTEQFF
.	TRBV9	TRBJ2-3	15	TRBD2	TGTGCCAGCAGCGTAGCTAGCGGGAGCACAGATACGCAGTATTTT	CASSVASGSTDTQYF
.	TRBV11-2	TRBJ1-1	18	.	TGTGCCAGCAGCTTAGATCAATGGGCCAGGACGAAGAACACTGAAGCTTTCTTT	CASSLDQWARTKNTEAFF
once	TRBV19	TRBJ1-1	11	.	TGTGCCACCGGGCAGAACACTGAAGCTTTCTTT	CATGQNTEAFF
.	TRBV6-6	TRBJ2-7	15	TRBD1	TGTGCCAGCAGTTACGGCTCAGGGGGTGTTGACGAGCAGTACTTC	CASSYGSGGVDEQYF
medium-sized	TRBV3-1/TRBV3-2	TRBJ2-7	14	TRBD2	TGTGCCAGCAGACTAGCGGGAGGGAGCAACGAGCAGTACTTC	CASRLAGGSNEQYF
.	TRBV14	TRBJ2-5	12	.	TGTGCCAGCAGCCTTCAGGGGGAGACCCAGTACTTC	CASSLQGETQYF
.	TRBV7-6	TRBJ2-7	13	.	TGTGCCAGCAGCCAACACGGAGCGGACGAGCAGTACTTC	CASSQHGADEQYF
.	TRBV11-3	TRBJ2-3	14	TRBD1	TGTGCCAGCAGCTTAGCCCAGGGGGCAGGTACGCAGTATTTT	CASSLAQGAGTQYF
.	TRBV5-1	TRBJ2-1	15	TRBD2	TGCGCCAGCAGCCTCCTAGCGGGAGGGCCTCATGAGCAGTTCTTC	CASSLLAGGPHEQFF
.	TRBV5-1	TRBJ1-6	15	TRBD1	TGCGCCAGCAGCTCCGGGTTACAGGGGGCTTCACCCCTCCACTTT	CASSSGLQGASPLHF
hyperexpanded	TRBV7-2	TRBJ2-1	13	.	TGTGCCAGCAGCCCGTACTTATACAATGAGCAGTTCTTC	CASSPYLYNEQFF
once	TRBV3-1/TRBV3-2	TRBJ1-1	14	.	TGTGCCAGCAGCCAAGTTCCCGGGATTACTGAAGCTTTCTTT	CASSQVPGITEAFF
.	TRBV5-1	TRBJ1-1	15	.	TGCGCCAGCAGCATTGGCGGAAATTGGGGCACTGAAGCTTTCTTT	CASSIGGNWGTEAFF
.	TRBV25-1	TRBJ2-7	17	.	TGTGCCAGCAGTGAAAATACCCCGCACCTCCCCGACGACGAGCAGTACTTC	CASSENTPHLPDDEQYF
.	TRBV5-1	TRBJ1-4	14	TRBD1	TGCGCCAGCACCTCAGGGGGTAAAGGTGAAAAACTGTTTTTT	CASTSGGKGEKLFF
.	TRBV6-1	TRBJ2-6	14	.	TGTGCCAGCAGTGAAGTCTCTGGGGCCAACGTCCTGACTTTC	CASSEVSGANVLTF
.	TRBV4-1	TRBJ1-3	13	.	TGCGCCAGCAGCCAGAGGGTCGGAGACACCATATATTTT	CASSQRVGDTIYF
.	TRBV29-1	TRBJ2-3	10	.	TGCAGCGTTGCGCAAGATACGCAGTATTTT	CSVAQDTQYF
few	TRBV2	TRBJ2-1	11	.	TGTGCCAGCAGTGACTTCAAAGAGCAGTTCTTC	CASSDFKEQFF
.	TRBV11-2	TRBJ1-1	14	.	TGTGCCAGCAGCCTGACACAGGAAGTGGATGAAGCTTTCTTT	CASSLTQEVDEAFF
.	TRBV5-8	TRBJ1-1	14	.	TGTGCCAGCAGCTCTTTCCAAATGAACACTGAAGCTTTCTTT	CASSSFQMNTEAFF
.	TRBV9	TRBJ1-1	14	TRBD1	TGTGCCAGCAGCGCCCGGGACAGGAACACTGAAGCTTTCTTT	CASSARDRNTEAFF
.	TRBV20-1	TRBJ1-4	13	.	TGCAGTGCTAGTCGGCAGGGAGATGAAAAACTGTTTTTT	CSASRQGDEKLFF
.	TRBV18	TRBJ1-3	15	.	TGTGCCAGCTCACCACCGGGGAACTCTGGAAACACCATATATTTT	CASSPPGNSGNTIYF
few	TRBV27	TRBJ1-2	14	TRBD1	TGTGCCAGCAGATTAACAGGGGTTAACTATGGCTACACCTTC	CASRLTGVNYGYTF
.	TRBV11-2	TRBJ1-1	13	.	TGTGCCAGCAGCTTTCAGGGGAACACTGAAGCTTTCTTT	CASSFQGNTEAFF
.	TRBV23-1	TRBJ2-7	15	.	TGCGCCAGCAGTCAATCCAACAGGGTATTGCGAGAGCAGTACTTC	CASSQSNRVLREQYF